This note documents a single TCR beta chain sequence. This clonotype has only a few counts. It lacks a known antigen. Within one base of it there is no much larger clone, and no base qualities were kept. The listed sequencing device is Illumina NovaSeq 6000. cDNA libraries for TCRalpha and TCRbeta were prepared by 5'RACE using constant-segment primers, with sample barcodes and unique molecular identifiers added. RNA was extracted from every sample with Trizol reagent. Library amplification was performed in two PCR steps, and a second sample barcode and Illumina TruSeq adapters were introduced in the second step. Sequencing of the libraries was done on an Illumina NovaSeq, producing 2 x 150 bp paired-end reads. The original pipeline was this. Reads were demultiplexed and collapsed into UMI-guided consensus sequences with migec v1.2.7. Using mixcr v2.1.11, UMI consensuses were aligned to TRA and TRB V and J templates and then assembled into clonotypes. Expanded or contracted clonotypes were those called significant by both edgeR and NoisET, with noise models trained on biological replicates. For edgeR calls, the thresholds were a false discovery rate-adjusted p below 0.01 and a log2 fold-change of 1. As an exploratory analysis of dynamics, PCA with hierarchical clustering was applied to max-normalized trajectories of the 1000 most abundant clonotypes. Each responding clone was given a CD4 or CD8 phenotype based on the CD4+ and CD8+ repertoires, which had been sequenced separately. TCRdb took the public reads, trimmed them with fastp at Q25, ran MiXCR for clone calling and kept in-frame beta chains. Rows merge per CDR3 protein into single entries with the most common DNA and genes. TCRdb, rather than the study authors, made the V and J calls. The sample includes 190,000 or so distinct CDR3 sequences, with over 20% observed a single time. The ten largest make up under 25% of the sample.

The source of the sample is a study of T-cell memory formation after mild COVID-19 (dated by TCRdb to the early 2020s). Background for the entire study: TCR sequence clusters from the two donors were found to be largely donor specific. The cohort comprised two young, previously healthy adult volunteers, one female and one male. In a couple of donors, T-cell clones that expanded and contracted after mild COVID-19 were tracked by sequencing TCRalpha and TCRbeta repertoires over time.

The research as a whole found: Contracting CD4+ clones were found mainly in CM and EM memory subsets, while CD8+ clones were enriched in EMRA. The detection of some responding clones in pre-infection memory suggests that pre-existing cross-reactive memory T cells joined the SARS-CoV-2 response. From day 15 to 85, contracting clones showed balanced CD4/CD8 phenotypes, whereas a second wave of clones that expanded from day 15 to 37 leaned towards CD4+. The study included only a couple of mild cases, and larger cohorts that include severe cases with pre-infection samples were judged to be necessary. SARS-CoV-2 specificity was not confirmed for the second-wave clones peaking on day 37.

The CDR3 starts with the cysteine, ends with the phenylalanine, and has 13 residues. Just CDR3 DNA is preserved here, 39 bases in frame from base 1. The junction carries 7 bases between V and J, which are trimmed by 4 bases and 3 bases respectively. Based on the germline V gene, the CDR1 and CDR2 sequences are SGDLS and YYNGEE. Ficoll-Paque density gradient centrifugation was used to isolate PBMCs. This receptor chain uses TRBV9 and TRBJ2-2, with the D gene call left open. The TCR was taken from an adult woman who had mild COVID-19 (a few samples of this study predate the infection). The sample titles of this study are shuffled in the database, so cell type and time point are left out; the donor was told from shared clones. The sample taken for sequencing was PBMCs or a T cell subset sorted from them (not recorded which). The DNA reads as follows: TGTGCCAGCAGCCCCCCCGACACCGGGGAGCTGTTTTTT. It codes for CASSPPDTGELFF. The CDR3 plus the reference TRBV9 and TRBJ2-2 genes for the other parts give the full variable domain: DSGVTQTPKHLITATGQRVTLRCSPRSGDLSVYWYQQSLDQGLQFLIQYYNGEERAKGNILERFSAQQFPDLHSELNLSSLELGDSALYFCASSPPDTGELFFGEGSRLTVL.